These 24 T cell receptor beta chains originate from one sample sequenced in a study of blood T cell repertoires in COVID-19. Sequencing was performed with immunoSEQ multiplex PCR; in TCRdb, only in-frame clones are kept and a portion is missing. The sample lists some 380,000 clones; 70% to 85% were seen once. The sequenced sample consisted of peripheral blood. Receptors were obtained from a human donor with acute or convalescent COVID-19. The donor label of this sample is uncertain.

There are a few counts of this clone. The chain joins TRBV18 to TRBJ2-1; 8 bases are a match to TRBD2. Germline assignment: CDR1 KGHSH and CDR2 LQKENI. This CDR3 is built from 17 residues. V gave up 3 bases and J gave up 4 bases; unmatched junction bases: 11. DNA of the CDR3: TGTGCCAGCTCACCCTCGGGGACTAGTCCATTTTACAATGAGCAGTTCTTC. Protein product: CASSPSGTSPFYNEQFF.

This clone was found a few times. The chain combines TRBV6-1 with TRBJ1-2; perhaps TRBD1 as D (6 bases). Trimming removed 1 base at V and 4 bases at J, with 16 bases between. The CDR3 sequence is 16 residues long. CDR1 is MNHNS, CDR2 SASEGT, per germline. The CDR3: CASSEDKWGHGYGYTF. The CDR3 nucleotides are TGTGCCAGCAGTGAAGATAAGTGGGGACACGGCTATGGCTACACCTTC.

The chain has TRBV6-5 and TRBJ2-1; 10 nucleotides align to TRBD1. Germline values: CDR1 MNHEY, CDR2 SVGAGI. The CDR3 runs to 15 residues. V was clipped by 8 bases and J by 5 bases; unmatched bases: 9. This CDR3 is CASGRRTGGNNEQFF. The CDR3 DNA follows: TGTGCCAGCGGTAGACGGACAGGGGGGAACAATGAGCAGTTCTTC.

This chain uses TRBV30 with TRBJ2-1; 8 bases match TRBD1. The J segment lost 2 bases and the V segment lost 5 bases, leaving 11 bases of the junction unmatched. CDR1 and CDR2 from the germline V gene are GTSNPN and SVGIG (reference sequence). This CDR3 contains 16 residues. CDR3: CAWQPGQASPYNEQFF. The CDR3 DNA reads TGTGCCTGGCAACCGGGACAGGCCTCCCCCTACAATGAGCAGTTCTTC.

The chain is built from TRBV3-1 (or the pseudogene TRBV3-2) and TRBJ1-3; D remains ambiguous. CDR3 size: 12 residues. The V gene lost 6 bases and the J gene lost 0 bases, with 3 bases spanning the gap. Per the germline V gene, CDR1 is LGHDT and CDR2 is YNNKEL (reference sequence). The CDR3 DNA sequence: TGTGCCAGCAGGAGCTCTGGAAACACCATATATTTT. It is translated as CASRSSGNTIYF.

This chain uses TRBV2 with TRBJ2-2; possible D gene TRBD2, 6 bases. Trimming stripped 1 base from V and 6 bases from J, with 6 bases between. This CDR3 comprises 13 residues. Per germline, CDR1 SNHLY and CDR2 FYNNEI. CDR3 nucleotide sequence: TGTGCCAGCAGTGAAGGGGGGGCCGGGGAGCTGTTTTTT. Its translation: CASSEGGAGELFF.

The rearrangement links TRBV6-5 to TRBJ2-4; maybe TRBD1 (6 bases). The CDR3 covers 15 residues. Germline CDR1 reads MNHEY; CDR2 reads SVGAGI. Trimming cost V 6 bases and J 0 bases, with 12 bases left between them. The CDR3 loop is CASRGIGGAKNIQYF. The CDR3 DNA follows: TGTGCCAGCAGGGGGATAGGGGGAGCCAAAAACATTCAGTACTTC.

Concerning this clone itself: The junction and the germline gene differ at one end; a read error may be behind it. The J gene is TRBJ1-5, the V gene TRBV6-5; tentatively, D is TRBD1 (5 bases). This CDR3 is 15 amino acids long. Per the germline V gene, CDR1 is MNHEY and CDR2 is SVGAGI. CDR3 sequence reads: CASRRGLFSNQSQHF. The CDR3 DNA reads TGTGCCAGCAGACGGGGACTGTTTAGCAATCAGTCCCAGCATTTT.

CDR3 residues: CASGERGTEAFF. In nucleotides, the CDR3 is TGTGCCAGCGGTGAAAGAGGCACTGAAGCTTTCTTT. The chain uses TRBV12-3 or TRBV12-4 and TRBJ1-1; D is uncertain. Trimming stripped 8 bases from V and 4 bases from J, with 11 bases between. The CDR3 is 12 residues long.

This chain joins TRBV7-9 and TRBJ1-1, with D unclear. Trimming took off 5 bases at V and 7 bases at J, with 14 bases between the two ends. The CDR3 has 13 amino acids. Germline CDR1 and CDR2: SEHNR and FQNEAQ (reference sequence). DNA of the CDR3: TGTGCCAGCAGCCTCGGGGTGGCGGTTGAAGCTTTCTTT. Its translation: CASSLGVAVEAFF.

The chain couples TRBV5-1 to TRBJ1-1, with TRBD1 identical over 7 bases. This CDR3 is built from 16 residues. In germline, CDR1 is SGHRS, CDR2 YFSETQ. V gave up 0 bases and J gave up 1 base; unmatched junction bases: 6. CDR3 DNA: TGCGCCAGCAGCTTGGTGGTGACAGGGCCGAACACTGAAGCTTTCTTT. It encodes CASSLVVTGPNTEAFF.

The V gene is TRBV5-5, the J gene TRBJ1-3; TRBD1 is a possible D gene (5 bases). This CDR3 spans 15 amino acids. V was cut by 3 bases and J by 2 bases, with 12 bases left in between. Germline values: CDR1 SGHKS, CDR2 YYEKEE (reference sequence). Here the CDR3 reads CASSSRGGTGNTIYF. The CDR3 coding sequence is TGTGCCAGCAGCTCGAGGGGAGGGACTGGAAACACCATATATTTT.

The chain links TRBV18 to TRBJ2-2; 7 nucleotides match TRBD1. With 5 bases clipped from V and 0 bases from J, the junction kept 6 bases outside the gene matches. Germline V gives CDR1 KGHSH, CDR2 LQKENI. The CDR3 has 16 residues. The CDR3 reads CASSGTANPNTGELFF. CDR3 coding DNA: TGTGCCAGCTCAGGGACAGCTAACCCGAACACCGGGGAGCTGTTTTTT.

Many counts were recorded for this clone. This chain joins TRBV6-6 and TRBJ1-1; 9 bases are shared with TRBD1. V shed 6 bases and J 4 bases; nucleotides not matched to a gene: 6. Germline V CDR1 and CDR2: MNHNY, SVGAGI (reference sequence). The CDR3 spans 14 residues. The CDR3 region has the DNA TGTGCCAGCAGCTCAGGGACAGGGAGCACTGAAGCTTTCTTT. This gives the protein CASSSGTGSTEAFF.

The chain couples TRBV27 to TRBJ1-3, with D tentatively TRBD1 (5 bases). The germline V gene has CDR1 MNHEY and CDR2 SMNVEV (reference sequence). The germline V and J ends were trimmed by 6 bases and 0 bases, with 15 bases remaining between them. The CDR3 has 16 residues. CDR3 nucleotides: TGTGCCAGCAGCCGTTCGACGGGACTCTCTGGAAACACCATATATTTT. Its translation is CASSRSTGLSGNTIYF.

The chain couples TRBV25-1 to TRBJ2-3; 9 bases align to TRBD1. The CDR3 has 14 amino acids. Germline V gene lookup returns CDR1 MGHDK and CDR2 SYGVNS. The J segment lost 6 bases and the V segment lost 6 bases, leaving 7 bases of the junction unmatched. In nucleotides, the CDR3 is TGTGCCAGCAGAGGGACAGGGAGGAGGGATACGCAGTATTTT. This encodes CASRGTGRRDTQYF.

The chain is built from TRBV2 and TRBJ1-5; 8 bases are shared with TRBD1. V shed 6 bases and J 3 bases; nucleotides not matched to a gene: 7. This CDR3 comprises 15 residues. Germline V gene data show CDR1 as SNHLY and CDR2 as FYNNEI. CDR3 nucleotide sequence: TGTGCCAGCAGAAAGGACAGGGTCGACAATCAGCCCCAGCATTTT. As protein: CASRKDRVDNQPQHF.

The V gene is TRBV19, the J gene TRBJ1-1; no clear D gene. Germline CDR1 is LNHDA and CDR2 is SQIVND (reference sequence). The CDR3 spans 15 residues. Between the trimmed V and J ends, which lost 0 bases and 0 bases, there was a span of 8 bases. Here the CDR3 DNA reads TGTGCCAGTAGTATAGAGGGCAGGCTGAACACTGAAGCTTTCTTT. Protein sequence: CASSIEGRLNTEAFF.

This chain connects TRBV3-1 (or the pseudogene TRBV3-2) to TRBJ2-2; D might be TRBD2 (5 bases). Germline V lookup: CDR1 LGHDT, CDR2 YNNKEL (reference sequence). V was trimmed by 1 base and J by 0 bases, leaving 12 bases between them. CDR3 length: 17 residues. The CDR3 reads CASSQVRTSANTGELFF. The CDR3 coding sequence is TGTGCCAGCAGCCAAGTGCGGACTTCCGCGAACACCGGGGAGCTGTTTTTT.

The chain is built from TRBV5-1 and TRBJ1-6, with D tentatively TRBD1 (5 bases). Germline V gene sequence: CDR1 SGHRS, CDR2 YFSETQ. The CDR3 has 16 residues. Trimming shortened V by 2 bases and J by 9 bases, and 18 bases separated the two germline ends. The CDR3 here is CASSFSGARGGSPLHF. The CDR3 DNA reads as TGCGCCAGCAGCTTTTCCGGGGCGCGGGGTGGTTCACCCCTCCACTTT.

This chain connects TRBV27 to TRBJ2-2; D unresolved. The germline V gene has CDR1 MNHEY and CDR2 SMNVEV (reference sequence). CDR3 length: 14 residues. The V end lost 4 bases, the J end lost 5 bases, and 11 bases lay between the germline ends. The CDR3 protein is CASSSTGWTGELFF. The CDR3 bases are TGTGCCAGCAGTTCCACCGGGTGGACCGGGGAGCTGTTTTTT.

The rearrangement uses TRBV5-1 and TRBJ2-1, with TRBD2 matching 13 bases. Germline lookup yields CDR1 SGHRS and CDR2 YFSETQ. The V gene end was trimmed by 5 bases and the J gene end by 4 bases; junction bases not matched to a gene: 9. The CDR3 spans 17 residues. CDR3 DNA sequence: TGCGCCAGCAGAAGACTAGCGGGAGGCCTAAGATACAATGAGCAGTTCTTC. This encodes CASRRLAGGLRYNEQFF.

This clone was recorded a few times. The chain carries TRBV5-1 and TRBJ1-2, with a weak D call TRBD1 (6 bases). The ends were cut back, 3 bases at V and 6 bases at J, with 12 bases in the middle. Germline V gene sequence: CDR1 SGHRS, CDR2 YFSETQ. The CDR3 runs 13 residues. The CDR3 bases are TGCGCCAGCAGCTGGGGAGGGGACAATGGCTACACCTTC. The encoded protein is CASSWGGDNGYTF.

This clone has just one count. The V call is TRBV15, the J call TRBJ2-2, with 8 nucleotides matching TRBD1. V trimming: 0 bases; J trimming: 2 bases; junction bases outside the gene matches: 5. CDR3 length equals 17 residues. In germline, CDR1 is LNHNV, CDR2 YYDKDF (reference sequence). DNA of the CDR3: TGTGCCACCAGCAGAGATTACGACAGGGGAAACACCGGGGAGCTGTTTTTT. It specifies CATSRDYDRGNTGELFF.